This T cell receptor (beta chain) was found in a study of beta chain features in type 1 diabetes. This clone was observed a few times. The target antigen is unknown. General study points: PCR may have favored shorter templates equally in patients and controls. TCRB CDR3s were moderately but significantly shorter in Type 1 diabetes patients in all four CD4+ subsets.

CD4+ naive, central memory, regulatory and stem cell-like memory subsets were isolated by sorting on CD45RO/CCR7/CD25/CD127/CD95/CD27. Expressed TCRB transcripts were sequenced because the isolated RNA had all been reverse transcribed beforehand. Libraries were prepared by immunoSEQ multiplex PCR; TCRdb keeps only in-frame clonotypes and omits some of them. The sample lists about 190,000 clones, under 9.5% seen once, with approximately 0.5% in the top ten. Germline V gene lookup returns CDR1 SNHLY and CDR2 FYNNEI. The CDR3 runs 11 residues. The V end was cut by 6 bases, the J end by 2 bases, with 3 bases between.

This clonotype was obtained from a man between 18 and 29 years old with type 1 diabetes. Sequencing was performed on central memory CD4+ T cells from blood. This chain joins TRBV2 and TRBJ2-3; D call uncertain. The CDR3 reads CASRYTDTQYF. The CDR3 DNA reads as TGTGCCAGCAGATACACAGATACGCAGTATTTT.